This TCR beta chain was identified during a study of cytomegalovirus exposure and HLA in healthy donors. The PCR contained 60 Vbeta and 13 Jbeta primers. Measured with immunoSEQ multiplex PCR; TCRdb has only the in-frame clones, and not every one. The sample lists under 200,000 clones, roughly 72% seen once, with about 1.4% in the top ten. Germline V gives CDR1 SEHNR, CDR2 FQNEAQ (reference sequence). V was cut by 8 bases and J by 5 bases, with 18 bases left in between. The CDR3 totals 14 residues. A few counts support this clone. The chain joins TRBV7-9 to TRBJ2-5; perhaps TRBD1 as D (6 bases). The receptor was derived from a man aged 35 to 55 in good health and CMV-seronegative. The sample was PBMCs. The CDR3 DNA is TGTGCCAGCGTAGGGCAGGGGTTGAGGGAGACCCAGTACTTC. This codes for CASVGQGLRETQYF.